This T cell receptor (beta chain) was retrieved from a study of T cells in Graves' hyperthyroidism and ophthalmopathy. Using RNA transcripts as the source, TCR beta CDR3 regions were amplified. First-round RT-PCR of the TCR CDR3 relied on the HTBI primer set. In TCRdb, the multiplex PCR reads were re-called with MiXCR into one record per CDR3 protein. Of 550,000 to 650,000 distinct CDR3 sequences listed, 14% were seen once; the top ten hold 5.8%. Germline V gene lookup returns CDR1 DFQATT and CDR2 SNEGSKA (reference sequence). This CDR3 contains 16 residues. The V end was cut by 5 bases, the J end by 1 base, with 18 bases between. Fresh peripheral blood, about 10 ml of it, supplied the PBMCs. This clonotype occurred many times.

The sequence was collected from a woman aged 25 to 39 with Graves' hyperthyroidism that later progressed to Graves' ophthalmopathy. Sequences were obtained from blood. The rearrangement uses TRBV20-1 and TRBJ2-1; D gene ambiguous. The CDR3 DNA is TGCAGTGCTGCCTCTTTGGGTGCGGCTTCCTACAATGAGCAGTTCTTC. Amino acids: CSAASLGAASYNEQFF.